Described below is a single T cell receptor beta chain sequence and its context. This entry is derived from a study of control samples from healthy donors and cancer patients. Assay: immunoSEQ multiplex PCR; the TCRdb copy retains only in-frame clones and omits some. Of about 170,000 clones listed, under 95% are singletons. Per the germline V gene, CDR1 is MNHEY and CDR2 is SMNVEV (reference sequence). There are 14 residues in the CDR3. The V and J ends lost 3 bases and 9 bases respectively, with 12 bases between them. The rearrangement links TRBV27 to TRBJ1-6; D is undetermined. The sample taken for sequencing was blood. The clonotype comes from a young woman in good health. CDR3 residues: CASSFNERGSPLHF. The CDR3 region has the DNA TGTGCCAGCAGTTTTAATGAACGGGGTTCACCCCTCCACTTT.